The entry that follows covers one T cell receptor (beta chain) sequence. Its antigen remains unknown. This sample is drawn from a study of blood T cells in healthy people across ages. Overall study results and limits: Higher diversity and more naive CD4+ cells were features of long-lived donors, compared to aged donors.

PCR was performed a second time for roughly 7 to 12 cycles using a sample-barcoded 5' primer and a J-beta primer mix. TCRdb reanalysed the 5' RACE reads using MiXCR and keeps one entry per CDR3 protein. The sample includes 650,000 to 1,000,000 distinct CDR3 sequences, around 34% of them seen just once. The CDR3 runs 16 residues. The V segment lost 5 bases and the J segment 3 bases; nucleotides outside the gene matches: 7. The germline V gene encodes CDR1 MNHEY and CDR2 SMNVEV (reference sequence). Material for sequencing was blood. This receptor was taken from a man aged 18 to 30 in good health. This sequence joins TRBV27 and TRBJ2-1; the match to TRBD1 covers 10 bases. Here the CDR3 reads CASSISGTGDYNEQFF. The CDR3 nucleotides are TGTGCCAGCAGTATCTCCGGGACAGGGGACTACAATGAGCAGTTCTTC.